The rows below give T cell receptor beta chains drawn from one sample of a study of cytotoxic CD8 clonotypes in ibrutinib-treated CLL. TCRdb's table, derived via immunoSEQ multiplex PCR, lists solely in-frame clones and lacks some. The sample gives roughly 47,000 clones, about half of which show up once; less than 35% is in the top ten. The sequences come from PBMCs, collected after 12 months of ibrutinib treatment. The source is a human donor with chronic lymphocytic leukemia. CDR3s include the opening cysteine and the closing phenylalanine or tryptophan. The D gene is left open where the match is weak. Only part of the rows carry a size: once, few, many, or a class if the clone is expanded.

J gene | V gene | clone size | D gene | CDR3 protein | CDR3 DNA
TRBJ1-3 | TRBV10-3 | - | - | CAISEKAKPGNTIYF | TGTGCCATCAGTGAGAAGGCGAAGCCTGGAAACACCATATATTTT
TRBJ1-2 | TRBV27 | few | - | CASSPGEGAGYGYTF | TGTGCCAGCAGTCCCGGGGAAGGGGCGGGCTATGGCTACACCTTC
TRBJ2-3 | TRBV27 | few | TRBD2 | CASSSRTSGGDTQYF | TGTGCCAGCAGTTCTCGGACTAGCGGGGGAGATACGCAGTATTTT
TRBJ1-1 | TRBV11-2 | - | - | CASRAGRTEAFF | TGTGCCAGCAGGGCGGGGCGCACTGAAGCTTTCTTT
TRBJ2-1 | TRBV7-9 | - | TRBD2 | CASSPYYSGSSYNEQFF | TGTGCCAGCAGCCCGTACTATAGCGGGTCCTCCTACAATGAGCAGTTCTTC
TRBJ1-3 | TRBV7-9 | - | - | CASSLVTGNTIYF | TGTGCCAGCAGCTTAGTGACGGGAAACACCATATATTTT
TRBJ1-2 | TRBV28 | - | - | CASSSLQSWSGGYTF | TGTGCCAGCAGCTCCCTCCAATCCTGGAGCGGCGGCTACACCTTC
TRBJ2-7 | TRBV11-3 | - | TRBD1 | CASSLVRYRGEQYF | TGTGCCAGCAGCTTAGTGCGGTACAGGGGTGAGCAGTACTTC
TRBJ1-4 | TRBV5-1 | few | - | CASSLARGGKADEKLFF | TGCGCCAGCAGCTTGGCCCGGGGAGGGAAGGCGGACGAAAAACTGTTTTTT
TRBJ1-4 | TRBV19 | few | - | CASSTRRTAEKLFF | TGTGCCAGTAGTACAAGGAGGACGGCTGAAAAACTGTTTTTT
TRBJ2-7 | TRBV28 | - | - | CASSFTAGLSYEQYF | TGTGCCAGCAGTTTTACCGCGGGCCTCTCCTACGAGCAGTACTTC
TRBJ2-1 | TRBV19 | - | TRBD1 | CASSIGTGGPNEQFF | TGTGCCAGTAGTATTGGGACAGGGGGGCCCAATGAGCAGTTCTTC
TRBJ2-7 | TRBV28 | - | - | CASSLGTAEYEQYF | TGTGCCAGCAGTTTAGGAACAGCCGAGTACGAGCAGTACTTC
TRBJ2-3 | TRBV5-1 | - | TRBD2 | CASSTGTSGSTDTQYF | TGCGCCAGCAGCACCGGGACTAGCGGGAGCACAGATACGCAGTATTTT
TRBJ1-4 | TRBV6-1 | - | - | CASSEALATGRELFF | TGTGCCAGCAGTGAAGCGCTTGCAACTGGACGAGAACTGTTTTTT
TRBJ1-2 | TRBV15 | many | - | CATSRDRNYGYTF | TGTGCCACCAGCAGGGACAGAAACTATGGCTACACCTTC
TRBJ1-1 | TRBV28 | many | - | CASSFGPNTEAFF | TGTGCCAGCAGTTTTGGTCCTAACACTGAAGCTTTCTTT
TRBJ2-7 | TRBV6-6 | - | - | CASSFGVGGYEQYF | TGTGCCAGCAGTTTCGGGGTTGGAGGCTACGAGCAGTACTTC
TRBJ1-6 | TRBV19 | once | - | CASSMRGKGAYNSPLHF | TGTGCCAGTAGTATGCGGGGGAAAGGAGCCTATAATTCACCCCTCCACTTT
TRBJ2-2 | TRBV29-1 | few | - | CSGGGPGGELFF | TGCAGCGGGGGTGGCCCGGGCGGGGAGCTGTTTTTT
TRBJ1-4 | TRBV14 | few | TRBD1 | CASSPRTGGGMEKLFF | TGTGCCAGCAGCCCCCGGACAGGGGGCGGGATGGAAAAACTGTTTTTT
TRBJ2-5 | TRBV15 | - | - | CATSRVGGETQYF | TGTGCCACCAGCAGAGTTGGCGGAGAGACCCAGTACTTC
TRBJ1-6 | TRBV30 | - | - | CAWSVIEGRAPLHF | TGTGCCTGGAGTGTAATAGAGGGACGGGCACCCCTCCACTTT
TRBJ2-5 | TRBV6-6 | few | - | CASKREETQYF | TGTGCCAGCAAACGTGAAGAGACCCAGTACTTC
TRBJ2-7 | TRBV6-1 | - | TRBD2 | CASKGLAGGKNEQYF | TGTGCCAGTAAGGGACTAGCGGGAGGAAAAAACGAGCAGTACTTC
TRBJ2-3 | TRBV13 | - | - | CASSLHLGPRTDTQYF | TGTGCCAGCAGCTTGCACCTCGGGCCCCGCACAGATACGCAGTATTTT
TRBJ2-1 | TRBV7-2 | few | - | CASSHDWVSYNEQFF | TGTGCCAGCAGCCACGACTGGGTGTCCTACAATGAGCAGTTCTTC